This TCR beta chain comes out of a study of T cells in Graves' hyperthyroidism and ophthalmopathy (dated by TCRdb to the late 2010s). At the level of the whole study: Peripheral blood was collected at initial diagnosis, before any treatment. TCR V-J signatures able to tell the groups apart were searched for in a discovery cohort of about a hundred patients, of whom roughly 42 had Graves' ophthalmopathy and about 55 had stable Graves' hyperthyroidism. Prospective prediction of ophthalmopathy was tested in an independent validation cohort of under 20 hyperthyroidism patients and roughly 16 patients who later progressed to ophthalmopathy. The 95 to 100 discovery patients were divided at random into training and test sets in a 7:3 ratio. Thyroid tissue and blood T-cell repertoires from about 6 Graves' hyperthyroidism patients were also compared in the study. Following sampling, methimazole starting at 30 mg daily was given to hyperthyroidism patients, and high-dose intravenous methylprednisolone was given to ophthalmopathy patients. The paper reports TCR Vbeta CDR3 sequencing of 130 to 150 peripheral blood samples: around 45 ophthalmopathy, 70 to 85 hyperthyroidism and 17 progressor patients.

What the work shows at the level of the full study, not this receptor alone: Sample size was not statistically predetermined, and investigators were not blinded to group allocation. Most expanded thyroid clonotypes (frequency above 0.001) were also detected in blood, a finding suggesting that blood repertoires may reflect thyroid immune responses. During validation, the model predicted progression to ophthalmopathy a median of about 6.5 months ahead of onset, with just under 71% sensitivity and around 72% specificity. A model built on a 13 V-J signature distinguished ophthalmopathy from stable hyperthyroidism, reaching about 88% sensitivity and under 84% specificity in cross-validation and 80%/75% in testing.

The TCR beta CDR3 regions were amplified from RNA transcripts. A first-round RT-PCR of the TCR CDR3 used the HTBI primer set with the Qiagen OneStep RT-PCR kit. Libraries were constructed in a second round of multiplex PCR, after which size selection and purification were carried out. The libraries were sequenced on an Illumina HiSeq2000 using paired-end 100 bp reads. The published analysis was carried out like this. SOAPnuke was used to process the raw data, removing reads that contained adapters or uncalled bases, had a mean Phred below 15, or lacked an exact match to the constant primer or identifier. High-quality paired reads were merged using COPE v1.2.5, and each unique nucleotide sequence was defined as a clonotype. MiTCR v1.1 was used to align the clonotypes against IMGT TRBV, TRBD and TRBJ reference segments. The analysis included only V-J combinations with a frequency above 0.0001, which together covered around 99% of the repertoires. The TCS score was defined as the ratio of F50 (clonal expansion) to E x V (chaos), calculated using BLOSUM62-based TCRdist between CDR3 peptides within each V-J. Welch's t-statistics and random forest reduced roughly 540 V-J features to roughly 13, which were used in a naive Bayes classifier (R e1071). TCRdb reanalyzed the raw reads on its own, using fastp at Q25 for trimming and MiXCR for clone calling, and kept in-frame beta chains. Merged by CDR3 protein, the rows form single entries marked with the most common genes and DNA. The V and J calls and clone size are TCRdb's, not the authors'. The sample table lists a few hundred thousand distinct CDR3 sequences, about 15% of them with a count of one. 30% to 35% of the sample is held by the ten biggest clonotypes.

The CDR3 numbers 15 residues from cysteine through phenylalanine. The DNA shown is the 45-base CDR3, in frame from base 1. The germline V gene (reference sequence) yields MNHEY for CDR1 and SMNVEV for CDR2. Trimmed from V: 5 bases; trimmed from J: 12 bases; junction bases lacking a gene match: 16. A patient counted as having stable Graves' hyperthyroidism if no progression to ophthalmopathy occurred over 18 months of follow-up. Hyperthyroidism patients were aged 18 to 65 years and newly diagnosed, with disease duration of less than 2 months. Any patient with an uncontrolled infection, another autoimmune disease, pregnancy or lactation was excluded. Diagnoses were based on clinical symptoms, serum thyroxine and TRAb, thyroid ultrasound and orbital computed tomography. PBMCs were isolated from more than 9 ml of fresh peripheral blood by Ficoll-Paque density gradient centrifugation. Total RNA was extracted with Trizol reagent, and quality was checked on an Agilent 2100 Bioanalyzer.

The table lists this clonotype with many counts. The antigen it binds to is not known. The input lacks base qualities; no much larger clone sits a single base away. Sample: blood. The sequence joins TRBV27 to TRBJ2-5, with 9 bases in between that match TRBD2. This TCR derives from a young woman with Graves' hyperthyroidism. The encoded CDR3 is CASSPLSVAGVRKYF. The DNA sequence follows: TGTGCCAGCAGTCCCCTATCGGTAGCGGGAGTAAGAAAGTACTTC.